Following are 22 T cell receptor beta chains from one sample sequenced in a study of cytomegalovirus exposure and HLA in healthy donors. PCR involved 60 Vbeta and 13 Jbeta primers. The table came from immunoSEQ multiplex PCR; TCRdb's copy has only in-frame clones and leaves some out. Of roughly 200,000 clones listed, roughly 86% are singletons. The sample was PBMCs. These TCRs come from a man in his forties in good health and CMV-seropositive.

CDR3 protein: CASSDPTGELFF. CDR3 bases: TGTGCCAGCAGTGATCCGACCGGGGAGCTGTTTTTT. The gene calls are TRBV25-1 and TRBJ2-2, with D unclear. The CDR3 contains 12 residues. Trimming shortened V by 3 bases and J by 5 bases, and 4 bases separated the two germline ends. Germline values: CDR1 MGHDK, CDR2 SYGVNS.

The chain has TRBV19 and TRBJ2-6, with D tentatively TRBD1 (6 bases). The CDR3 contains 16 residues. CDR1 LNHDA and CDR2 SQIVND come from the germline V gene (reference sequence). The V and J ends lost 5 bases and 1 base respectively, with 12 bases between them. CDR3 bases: TGTGCCAGTAGTTCACATACAGGGTCTGGGGCCAACGTCCTGACTTTC. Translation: CASSSHTGSGANVLTF.

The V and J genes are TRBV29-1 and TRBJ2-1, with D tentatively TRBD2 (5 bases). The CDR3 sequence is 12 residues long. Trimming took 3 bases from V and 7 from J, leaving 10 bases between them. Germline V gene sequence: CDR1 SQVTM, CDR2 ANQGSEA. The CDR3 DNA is TGCAGCGTTGATCGGGGTCGAAATGAGCAGTTCTTC. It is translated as CSVDRGRNEQFF.

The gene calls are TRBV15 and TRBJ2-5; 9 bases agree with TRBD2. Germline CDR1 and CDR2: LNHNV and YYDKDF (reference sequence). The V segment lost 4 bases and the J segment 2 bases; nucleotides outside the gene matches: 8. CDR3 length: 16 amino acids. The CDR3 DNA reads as TGTGCCACCAGCACCGGGACTAGCAGGTTTCAAGAGACCCAGTACTTC. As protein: CATSTGTSRFQETQYF.

This CDR3 reads CASSVASGYNEQFF. The CDR3 coding sequence is TGTGCCAGCAGCGTCGCTAGCGGCTACAATGAGCAGTTCTTC. V and J are TRBV9 and TRBJ2-1, with 7 bases identical to TRBD2. With V trimmed by 2 bases and J by 3 bases, 2 bases remained unmatched. The length of the CDR3 is 14 residues. Germline CDR1 and CDR2: SGDLS and YYNGEE.

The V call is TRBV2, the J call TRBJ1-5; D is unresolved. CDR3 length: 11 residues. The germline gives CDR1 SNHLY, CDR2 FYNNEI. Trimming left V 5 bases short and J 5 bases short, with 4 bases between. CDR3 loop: CASSLYQPQHF. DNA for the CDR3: TGTGCCAGCAGTCTATATCAGCCCCAGCATTTT.

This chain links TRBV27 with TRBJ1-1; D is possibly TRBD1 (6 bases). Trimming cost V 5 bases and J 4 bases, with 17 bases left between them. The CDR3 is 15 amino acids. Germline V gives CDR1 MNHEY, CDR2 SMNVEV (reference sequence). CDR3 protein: CASSPRRGGATEAFF. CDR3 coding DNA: TGTGCCAGCAGTCCCCGGAGGGGGGGTGCCACTGAAGCTTTCTTT.

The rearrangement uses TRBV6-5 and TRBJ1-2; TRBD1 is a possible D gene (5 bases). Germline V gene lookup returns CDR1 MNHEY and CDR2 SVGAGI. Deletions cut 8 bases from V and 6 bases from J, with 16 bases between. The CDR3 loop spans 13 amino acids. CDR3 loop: CASGGGGFDGYTF. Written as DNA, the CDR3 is TGTGCCAGCGGGGGAGGAGGCTTTGATGGCTACACCTTC.

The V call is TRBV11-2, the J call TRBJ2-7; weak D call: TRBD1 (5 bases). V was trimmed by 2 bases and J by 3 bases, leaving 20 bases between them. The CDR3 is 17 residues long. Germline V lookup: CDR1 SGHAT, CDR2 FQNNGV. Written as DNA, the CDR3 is TGTGCCAGCAGCTTAACTCGCACAGGAATTCCTTTCTACGAGCAGTACTTC. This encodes CASSLTRTGIPFYEQYF.

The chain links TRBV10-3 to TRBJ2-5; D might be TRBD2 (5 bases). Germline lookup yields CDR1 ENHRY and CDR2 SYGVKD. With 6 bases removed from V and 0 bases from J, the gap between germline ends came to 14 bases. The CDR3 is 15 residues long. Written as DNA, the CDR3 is TGTGCCATCAGCGACGCCGGACTGAACCAAGAGACCCAGTACTTC. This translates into CAISDAGLNQETQYF.

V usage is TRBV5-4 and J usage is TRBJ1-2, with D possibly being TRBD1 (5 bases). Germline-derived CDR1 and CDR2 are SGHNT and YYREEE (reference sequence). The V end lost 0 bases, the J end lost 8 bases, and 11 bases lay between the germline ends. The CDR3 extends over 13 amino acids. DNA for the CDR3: TGTGCCAGCAGCTTGGGGGGCACTAAAGGCTACACCTTC. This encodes CASSLGGTKGYTF.

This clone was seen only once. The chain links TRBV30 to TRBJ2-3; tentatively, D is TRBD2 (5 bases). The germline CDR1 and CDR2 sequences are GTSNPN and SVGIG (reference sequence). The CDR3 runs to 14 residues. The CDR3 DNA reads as TGTGCGGTGGAGGCGGGTACTAGGGCAGATACGCAGTATTTT. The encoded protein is CAVEAGTRADTQYF.

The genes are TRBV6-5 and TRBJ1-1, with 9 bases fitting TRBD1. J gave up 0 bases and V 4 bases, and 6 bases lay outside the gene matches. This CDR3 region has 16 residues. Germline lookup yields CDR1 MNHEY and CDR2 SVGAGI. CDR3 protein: CASSLDRGRMNTEAFF. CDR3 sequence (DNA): TGTGCCAGCAGTTTGGACAGGGGTCGAATGAACACTGAAGCTTTCTTT.

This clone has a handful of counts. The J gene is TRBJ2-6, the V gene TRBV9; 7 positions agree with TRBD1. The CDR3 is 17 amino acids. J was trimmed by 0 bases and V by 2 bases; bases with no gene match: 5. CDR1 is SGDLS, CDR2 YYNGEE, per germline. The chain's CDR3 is CASSVRTGASGANVLTF. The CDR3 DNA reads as TGTGCCAGCAGCGTTCGGACAGGAGCCTCTGGGGCCAACGTCCTGACTTTC. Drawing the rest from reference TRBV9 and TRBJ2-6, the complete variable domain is DSGVTQTPKHLITATGQRVTLRCSPRSGDLSVYWYQQSLDQGLQFLIQYYNGEERAKGNILERFSAQQFPDLHSELNLSSLELGDSALYFCASSVRTGASGANVLTFGAGSRLTVL.

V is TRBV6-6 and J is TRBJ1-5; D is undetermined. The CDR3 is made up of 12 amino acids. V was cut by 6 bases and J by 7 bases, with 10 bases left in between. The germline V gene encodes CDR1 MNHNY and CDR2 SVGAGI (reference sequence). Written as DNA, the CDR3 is TGTGCCAGCAGATCAACATCCCAGCCCCAGCATTTT. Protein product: CASRSTSQPQHF.

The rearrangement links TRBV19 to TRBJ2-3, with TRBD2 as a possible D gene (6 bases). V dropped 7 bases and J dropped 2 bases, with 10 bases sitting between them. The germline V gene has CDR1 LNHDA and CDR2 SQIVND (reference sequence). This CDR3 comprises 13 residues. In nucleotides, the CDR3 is TGTGCCAGTACGGCGGGGAACACAGATACGCAGTATTTT. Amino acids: CASTAGNTDTQYF.

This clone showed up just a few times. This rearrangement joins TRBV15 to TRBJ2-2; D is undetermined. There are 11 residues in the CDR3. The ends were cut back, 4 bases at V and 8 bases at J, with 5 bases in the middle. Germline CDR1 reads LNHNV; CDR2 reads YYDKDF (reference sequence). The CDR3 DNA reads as TGTGCCACCAGCATTCTTGGGGAGCTGTTTTTT. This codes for CATSILGELFF.

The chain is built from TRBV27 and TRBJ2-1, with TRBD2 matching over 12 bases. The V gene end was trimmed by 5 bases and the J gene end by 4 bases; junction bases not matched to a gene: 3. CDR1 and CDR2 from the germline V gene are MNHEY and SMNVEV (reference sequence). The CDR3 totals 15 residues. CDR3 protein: CASSEGLAGYNEQFF. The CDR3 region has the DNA TGTGCCAGCAGTGAGGGACTAGCGGGTTACAATGAGCAGTTCTTC.

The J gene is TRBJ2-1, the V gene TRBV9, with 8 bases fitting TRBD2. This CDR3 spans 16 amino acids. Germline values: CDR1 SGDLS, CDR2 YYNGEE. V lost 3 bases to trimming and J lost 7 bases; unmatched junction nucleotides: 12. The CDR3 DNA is TGTGCCAGCAGCGAGGGCGACGGGAGGGCCGAGAATGAGCAGTTCTTC. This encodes CASSEGDGRAENEQFF.

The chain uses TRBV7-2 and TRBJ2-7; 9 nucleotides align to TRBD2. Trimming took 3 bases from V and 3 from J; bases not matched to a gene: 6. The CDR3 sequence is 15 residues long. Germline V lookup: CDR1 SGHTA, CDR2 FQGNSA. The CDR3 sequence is CASSLELAGIYEQYF. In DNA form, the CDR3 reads TGTGCCAGCAGCTTGGAGCTAGCGGGGATCTACGAGCAGTACTTC.

The CDR3 DNA reads as TGTGCCAGCACTACCGGGACTAGCGGGGTTGAGACCCAGTACTTC. Its protein is CASTTGTSGVETQYF. The J gene is TRBJ2-5, the V gene TRBV6-5, with 13 bases that match TRBD2. V lost 7 bases, J lost 5 bases, and 7 bases stayed unmatched. The V gene's germline CDR1 is MNHEY and CDR2 SVGAGI. This CDR3 comprises 15 residues.

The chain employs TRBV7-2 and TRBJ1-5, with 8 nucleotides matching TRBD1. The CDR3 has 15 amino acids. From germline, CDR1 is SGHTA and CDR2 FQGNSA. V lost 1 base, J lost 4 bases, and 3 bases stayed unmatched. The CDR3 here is CASSLGQGANQPQHF. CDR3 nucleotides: TGTGCCAGCAGCTTAGGGCAGGGGGCAAATCAGCCCCAGCATTTT.